The rows below give T cell receptor beta chains drawn from one sample of a study of cytomegalovirus exposure and HLA in healthy donors. Profiling relied on immunoSEQ multiplex PCR, and the TCRdb table lists in-frame clones only, not all of them. The table has roughly 100,000 clones, 76% seen once. The sequenced sample consisted of PBMCs. The receptor source for this set is a woman under 30 in good health and CMV-seropositive. CDR3s include the opening cysteine and the closing phenylalanine or tryptophan. Fields, in order: V gene, clone size, J gene, CDR3 protein. Part of the rows lack a size; the others show once, few, many or a class for expanded clones.

>TRBV19|few|TRBJ2-6
CASSIHSGANVLTF
>TRBV6-1|-|TRBJ2-7
CASTGTAIYEQYF
>TRBV4-1|-|TRBJ1-4
CASSQDWTVNEKLFF
>TRBV19|-|TRBJ1-1
CASSIYPGRGTEAFF
>TRBV9|-|TRBJ1-2
CASSVTQSLPGYTF
>TRBV19|-|TRBJ1-5
CASSEWRLNQPQHF
>TRBV18|few|TRBJ2-2
CASLRLAGSTGELFF
>TRBV5-3|-|TRBJ2-7
CARSSRTGISYEQYF
>TRBV18|-|TRBJ1-4
CASSPGQLNEKLFF
>TRBV9|-|TRBJ2-2
CASKLAGVNTGELFF
>TRBV6-6|-|TRBJ2-5
CAVAGSEQETQYF
>TRBV10-1|-|TRBJ1-2
CARRREIREGGYTF
>TRBV9|few|TRBJ2-5
CASSVGRTSGLQETQYF
>TRBV28|once|TRBJ2-7
CASSFAGGRYEQYF
>TRBV29-1|-|TRBJ1-1
CSVVRGSTEAFF
>TRBV7-6|-|TRBJ1-4
CASSESGGYNEKLFF
>TRBV6-6|-|TRBJ2-7
CASTGGLRSYEQYF
>TRBV28|-|TRBJ1-5
CTSSIGGPTSLFLNQPQHF
>TRBV27|-|TRBJ1-5
CASSMTGVGRQPQHF
>TRBV9|-|TRBJ2-1
CASSVAPGEHNEQFF
>TRBV7-7|-|TRBJ2-3
CASSLAGIGDTQYF
>TRBV4-1|few|TRBJ1-1
CASSQGGRTEAFF
>TRBV6-1|-|TRBJ2-7
CASTVREVPSYEQYF
>TRBV19|-|TRBJ2-7
CASSTLRTYEQYF
>TRBV6-1|-|TRBJ1-5
CASRGSGQPQHF
>TRBV5-1|-|TRBJ1-2
CASSLGLRGTILNYGYTF
>TRBV7-9|-|TRBJ2-7
CASSLDNYEQYF
>TRBV7-8|-|TRBJ2-2
CASSPPWGRPTGELFF
>TRBV7-3|-|TRBJ2-3
CASSSHRTDTQYF
>TRBV6-4|few|TRBJ2-1
CASSDRQGNDNEQFF
>TRBV6-5|-|TRBJ1-1
CASSINSNGNTEAFF
>TRBV7-2|-|TRBJ1-2
CASSTDSYGYTF
>TRBV7-2|-|TRBJ2-7
CASSFGHRYEQYF
>TRBV2|-|TRBJ1-4
CASSERRSGEKLFF
>TRBV5-1|-|TRBJ1-1
CASSPRTGTEAFF
>TRBV30|-|TRBJ2-7
CARSPPGNRPEQYF
>TRBV28|-|TRBJ2-7
CASSSSAWDSRGSYEQYF
>TRBV6-1|-|TRBJ2-4
CASSDRDSILAKNIQYF
>TRBV9|-|TRBJ2-3
CASSVMGLADTDTQYF
>TRBV6-5|-|TRBJ2-7
CASKDRDYEQYF
>TRBV29-1|-|TRBJ1-1
CSVLGTGRGEAFF
>TRBV6-5|-|TRBJ1-5
CATSRGRDRQPQHF
>TRBV27|-|TRBJ2-1
CASSRDRGSGFSSYNEQFF
>TRBV13|few|TRBJ1-1
CASRGDRRNTEAFF
>TRBV7-9|once|TRBJ2-2
CASSPADGGWTGELFF
>TRBV27|once|TRBJ2-3
CASSSGGSGYTQYF
>TRBV19|-|TRBJ2-7
CASSIGPGQRTYEQYF
>TRBV28|-|TRBJ1-2
CASHSSGHLGGYTF
>TRBV4-1|-|TRBJ2-7
CASSPQRGASYEQYF
>TRBV4-2|once|TRBJ2-2
CASSLRDTGELFF
>TRBV2|-|TRBJ1-6
CASRKDSVDSPLHF
>TRBV5-4|-|TRBJ2-3
CASSLFLAGGIDTQYF
>TRBV5-1|-|TRBJ2-5
CASSLAGTSLETQYF
>TRBV7-9|few|TRBJ1-1
CASSLTGAVTEAFF
>TRBV7-9|-|TRBJ1-6
CASSFRTGDFNSPLHF
>TRBV7-2|-|TRBJ2-1
CASSYPDRGGGVHYNEQFF
>TRBV5-8|-|TRBJ2-5
CASSSPGLAQETQYF
>TRBV6-6|-|TRBJ2-1
CASGGDSYNEQFF
>TRBV14|-|TRBJ1-4
CASSPPRASNEKLFF